These T cell receptor beta chains were read from a single sample in a study of prognosis after radiotherapy for stage I lung cancer. TCRdb used MiXCR to reprocess the multiplex PCR reads, holding one entry per CDR3 protein. The sample lists over 25,000 distinct CDR3 sequences; 40% to 55% were seen once. Sequencing used PBMCs, obtained before or after stereotactic body radiation therapy (not recorded which). These receptor sequences come from a donor aged 50 or older with non-small cell lung cancer. The conserved cysteine and the conserved F or W are not part of the CDR3 here.

v_call: TRBV5-4
j_call: TRBJ2-7
cdr3_aa: ASSLQRSYEQY

v_call: TRBV6-2/TRBV6-3
j_call: TRBJ2-7
cdr3_aa: ASSDSYEQY

v_call: TRBV4-1
j_call: TRBJ2-3
cdr3_aa: ASSQDPDTDTQY

v_call: TRBV10-3
j_call: TRBJ2-3
cdr3_aa: AIRLAASTDTQY

v_call: TRBV28
j_call: TRBJ1-3
cdr3_aa: ASSSQCTGAGNTIY

v_call: TRBV27
j_call: TRBJ1-2
cdr3_aa: ASILLDRGFCYT

v_call: TRBV27
j_call: TRBJ1-6
cdr3_aa: ASRQTQGAKSPLH

v_call: TRBV19
j_call: TRBJ1-2
cdr3_aa: ASSIVGGACYGYT

v_call: TRBV24-1
j_call: TRBJ2-7
cdr3_aa: ATSDRGWGEQY

v_call: TRBV13
j_call: TRBJ1-4
cdr3_aa: ASRRQGGFSTNEKLF

v_call: TRBV6-1
j_call: TRBJ1-2
cdr3_aa: ASLQGNYGYT

v_call: TRBV18
j_call: TRBJ2-1
cdr3_aa: ASSPLASSKYNEQF

v_call: TRBV5-1
j_call: TRBJ2-1
cdr3_aa: ASSFQSGSSNEQF

v_call: TRBV5-6
j_call: TRBJ1-4
cdr3_aa: ASSATGREKLF

v_call: TRBV6-1
j_call: TRBJ2-1
cdr3_aa: SSMGQPYDEQF

v_call: TRBV28
j_call: TRBJ1-1
cdr3_aa: ASRRGVLDTGAF

v_call: TRBV28
j_call: TRBJ1-5
cdr3_aa: ASSLTGVSQH

v_call: TRBV6-1
j_call: TRBJ2-7
cdr3_aa: ASMVGGPYEQY

v_call: TRBV27
j_call: TRBJ1-2
cdr3_aa: ASSLRGSGGYT

v_call: TRBV28
j_call: TRBJ2-5
cdr3_aa: AAGRLETQY

v_call: TRBV27
j_call: TRBJ2-1
cdr3_aa: ASSPRQVVNEQF

v_call: TRBV6-2/TRBV6-3
j_call: TRBJ1-2
cdr3_aa: ASSSSLFGRGGYT

v_call: TRBV19
j_call: TRBJ1-2
cdr3_aa: ATQRQGGNYGYT

v_call: TRBV7-9
j_call: TRBJ2-1
cdr3_aa: ASSKQPGPGTSGSSSYNEQF

v_call: TRBV28
j_call: TRBJ1-2
cdr3_aa: ASRSWKNYGYT

v_call: TRBV4-1
j_call: TRBJ1-5
cdr3_aa: ASSSAGSNQPQH

v_call: TRBV12-3/TRBV12-4
j_call: TRBJ1-2
cdr3_aa: ASSLGIEVDGYT

v_call: TRBV27
j_call: TRBJ1-1
cdr3_aa: ASSVTGTNTEAF

v_call: TRBV11-2
j_call: TRBJ2-2
cdr3_aa: ASSSTYTGELF

v_call: TRBV15
j_call: TRBJ2-4
cdr3_aa: ATSSPLRRSDRDLAKNIQY

v_call: TRBV2
j_call: TRBJ1-1
cdr3_aa: ASREQGTEAF

v_call: TRBV11-3
j_call: TRBJ2-2
cdr3_aa: ASSLGWNTGELF

v_call: TRBV2
j_call: TRBJ1-1
cdr3_aa: ASNQAVQYTEAF

v_call: TRBV15
j_call: TRBJ2-7
cdr3_aa: ATSLTLIYEQY

v_call: TRBV10-3
j_call: TRBJ1-1
cdr3_aa: AISEEWNTEAF

v_call: TRBV18
j_call: TRBJ2-7
cdr3_aa: ASSLRDRAPYDQY

v_call: TRBV6-1
j_call: TRBJ2-7
cdr3_aa: ASARLEGRGSYEQY

v_call: TRBV3-1
j_call: TRBJ2-3
cdr3_aa: ASSRTLAGGPTDTQY

v_call: TRBV14
j_call: TRBJ1-2
cdr3_aa: ASSTHGQNYGYT

v_call: TRBV5-6
j_call: TRBJ1-1
cdr3_aa: ASSFTGACTEVF

v_call: TRBV12-3/TRBV12-4
j_call: TRBJ2-3
cdr3_aa: ASSPGLRRTLSTGTQY

v_call: TRBV5-5
j_call: TRBJ2-3
cdr3_aa: ASSLELAGCRDTQY

v_call: TRBV9
j_call: TRBJ2-2
cdr3_aa: ASSARGGQNTGELF

v_call: TRBV20-1
j_call: TRBJ1-6
cdr3_aa: SARRDSSNSPLH

v_call: TRBV20-1
j_call: TRBJ1-4
cdr3_aa: SARDQGSPFEKLF

v_call: TRBV6-1
j_call: TRBJ2-2
cdr3_aa: ASKTGTGNTGELF

v_call: TRBV7-3
j_call: TRBJ2-1
cdr3_aa: ASRREGRFQETQF

v_call: TRBV6-1
j_call: TRBJ2-1
cdr3_aa: ASSDPFSGRAQF

v_call: TRBV16
j_call: TRBJ2-2
cdr3_aa: ASSHQASSNTGELF

v_call: TRBV11-1
j_call: TRBJ2-7
cdr3_aa: ASRPALEGANYEQY

v_call: TRBV4-2
j_call: TRBJ1-2
cdr3_aa: ASSQGTGTYGYT

v_call: TRBV6-1
j_call: TRBJ1-1
cdr3_aa: AAEGRGARNTEAF